The TCR beta chain under discussion was sequenced for a study of response to subunit inactivated influenza vaccine. TCRdb reprocessed the RT-PCR reads via MiXCR and lists one record per CDR3 protein. The repertoire holds some 550,000 distinct CDR3 sequences, with around 25% as singletons. This clonotype was detected a few times. The CDR3 covers 14 residues. Germline assignment: CDR1 SGDLS and CDR2 YYNGEE. The V segment lost 4 bases and the J segment 7 bases; nucleotides outside the gene matches: 10. A further study also used this sample, focusing on T cells expressing NK-cell markers. In that study: Production of TCR beta cDNA relied on 5'RACE template switching with UMIs. Sorted CD3+CD56-NKG2C+, CD3+CD56+NKG2C- and CD3+CD56+NKG2C+ T cells were the source of the TCR beta repertoires. HCMV serostatus: seven of eight sequenced donors positive, one negative.

The chain uses TRBV9 and TRBJ2-5, with 7 nucleotides matching TRBD2. The source of this sequence is a man aged 50-60 years who received an inactivated influenza vaccine. The material was CD4+ T cells sorted from PBMCs, obtained about 11 days after vaccination. CDR3: CASSSGLGGRTQYF. DNA for the CDR3: TGTGCCAGCAGCTCCGGACTCGGCGGGAGGACCCAGTACTTC.